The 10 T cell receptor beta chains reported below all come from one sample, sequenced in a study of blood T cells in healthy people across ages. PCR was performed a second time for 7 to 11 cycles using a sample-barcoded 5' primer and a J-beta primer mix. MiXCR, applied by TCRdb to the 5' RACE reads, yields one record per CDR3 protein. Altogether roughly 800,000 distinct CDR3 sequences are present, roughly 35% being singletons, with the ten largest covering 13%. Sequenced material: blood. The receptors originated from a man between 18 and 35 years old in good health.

As DNA, the CDR3 is TGCAGTGCTAGCTTAACGGGACGGGGTGAGACCCAGTACTTC. This translates into CSASLTGRGETQYF. V and J are TRBV20-1 and TRBJ2-5, with D perhaps assigned TRBD1 or TRBD2 (5 bases each). CDR1 is DFQATT and CDR2 is SNEGSKA in the germline V gene (reference sequence). With 3 bases removed from V and 5 bases from J, the gap between germline ends came to 16 bases. The CDR3 is made up of 14 amino acids.

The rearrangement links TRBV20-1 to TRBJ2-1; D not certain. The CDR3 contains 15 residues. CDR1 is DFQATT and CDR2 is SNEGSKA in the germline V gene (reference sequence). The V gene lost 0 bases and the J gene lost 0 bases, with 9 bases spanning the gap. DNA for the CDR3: TGCAGTGCTAGAGATACAACCTACTCCTACAATGAGCAGTTCTTC. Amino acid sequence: CSARDTTYSYNEQFF.

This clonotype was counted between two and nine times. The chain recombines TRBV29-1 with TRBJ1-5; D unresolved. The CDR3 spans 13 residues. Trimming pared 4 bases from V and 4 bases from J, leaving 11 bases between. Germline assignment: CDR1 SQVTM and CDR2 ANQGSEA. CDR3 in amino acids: CSVATSPNQPQHF. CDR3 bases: TGCAGCGTTGCGACGTCACCTAATCAGCCCCAGCATTTT.

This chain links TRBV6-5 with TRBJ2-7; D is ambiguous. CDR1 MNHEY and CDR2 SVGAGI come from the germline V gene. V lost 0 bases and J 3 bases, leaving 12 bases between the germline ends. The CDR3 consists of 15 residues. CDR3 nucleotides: TGTGCCAGCAGTTACTCGGCAGGTCGCAGCTACGAGCAGTACTTC. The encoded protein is CASSYSAGRSYEQYF.

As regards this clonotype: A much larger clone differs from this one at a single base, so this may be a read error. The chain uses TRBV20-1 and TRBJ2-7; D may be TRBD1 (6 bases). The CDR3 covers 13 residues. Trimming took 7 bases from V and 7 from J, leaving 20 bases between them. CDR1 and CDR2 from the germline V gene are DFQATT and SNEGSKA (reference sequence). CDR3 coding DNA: TGCAGTGTCAGGGGTGGGGCCAGGAATGAGCAGTACTTC. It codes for CSVRGGARNEQYF.

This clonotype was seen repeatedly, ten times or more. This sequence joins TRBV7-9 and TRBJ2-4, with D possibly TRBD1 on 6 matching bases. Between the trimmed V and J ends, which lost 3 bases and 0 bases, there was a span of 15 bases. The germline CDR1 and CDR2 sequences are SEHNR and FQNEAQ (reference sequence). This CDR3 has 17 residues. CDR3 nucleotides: TGTGCCAGCAGCTTTCCTTACAGGGAACTAGCCAAAAACATTCAGTACTTC. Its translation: CASSFPYRELAKNIQYF.

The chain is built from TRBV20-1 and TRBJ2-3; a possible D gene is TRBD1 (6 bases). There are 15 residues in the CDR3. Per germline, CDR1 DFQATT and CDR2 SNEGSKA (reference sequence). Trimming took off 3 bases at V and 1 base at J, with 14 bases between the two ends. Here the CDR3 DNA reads TGCAGTGCTAGGGAGATGGCAGGGGGCACAGATACGCAGTATTTT. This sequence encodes CSAREMAGGTDTQYF.

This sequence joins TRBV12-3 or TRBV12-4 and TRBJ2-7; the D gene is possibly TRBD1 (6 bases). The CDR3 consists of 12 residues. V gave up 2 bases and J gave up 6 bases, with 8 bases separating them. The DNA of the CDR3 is TGTGCCAGCAGTTTACAGGGGTTCGAGCAGTACTTC. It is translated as CASSLQGFEQYF.

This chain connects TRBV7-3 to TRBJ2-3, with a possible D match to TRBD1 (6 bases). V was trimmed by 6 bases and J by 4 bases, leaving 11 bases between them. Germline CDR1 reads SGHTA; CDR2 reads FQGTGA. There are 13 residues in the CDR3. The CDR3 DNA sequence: TGTGCCAGCAGTGGACAGATCCCAGATACGCAGTATTTT. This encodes CASSGQIPDTQYF. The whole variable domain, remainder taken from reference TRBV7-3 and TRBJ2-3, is GAGVSQTPSNKVTEKGKYVELRCDPISGHTALYWYRQSLGQGPEFLIYFQGTGAADDSGLPNDRFFAVRPEGSVSTLKIQRTERGDSAVYLCASSGQIPDTQYFGPGTRLTVL.

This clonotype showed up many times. CDR3 amino acids: CAISGTGEKFGGYTF. CDR3 nucleotide sequence: TGTGCCATCAGCGGGACAGGGGAAAAGTTTGGGGGCTACACCTTC. This chain connects TRBV10-3 to TRBJ1-2; 10 bases align to TRBD1. J was trimmed by 8 bases and V by 6 bases; bases with no gene match: 12. CDR1 and CDR2 from the germline V gene are ENHRY and SYGVKD. This CDR3 is built from 15 residues.